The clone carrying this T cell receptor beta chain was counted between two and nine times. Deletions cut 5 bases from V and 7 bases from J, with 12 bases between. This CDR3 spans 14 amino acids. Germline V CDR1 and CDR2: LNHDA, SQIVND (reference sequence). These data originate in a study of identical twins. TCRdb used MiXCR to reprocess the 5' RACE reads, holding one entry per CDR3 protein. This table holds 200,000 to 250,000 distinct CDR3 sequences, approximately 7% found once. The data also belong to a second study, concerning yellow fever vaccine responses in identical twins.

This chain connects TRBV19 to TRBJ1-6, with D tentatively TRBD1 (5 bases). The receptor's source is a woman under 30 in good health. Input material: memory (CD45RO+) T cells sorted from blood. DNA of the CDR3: TGTGCCAGTAGTGGGACCGCATCGAATTCACCCCTCCACTTT. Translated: CASSGTASNSPLHF.